This T cell receptor (beta chain) came from a study of blood T cells in healthy people across ages. Study-level findings and limits: With unsorted PBMCs, a conclusive comparison of naive versus antigen-experienced cells was not possible. Significant beta diversity loss was already apparent by age around 40, declining roughly linearly.

Sample-barcoded 5' priming and a J-beta primer mix drove a second PCR of about 6 to 12 cycles. MiXCR, run by TCRdb on the 5' RACE reads, gives a single entry per CDR3 protein. This table holds roughly 680,000 distinct CDR3 sequences, roughly half found once. A note on this clonotype: Its antigen remains unknown.

Germline assignment: CDR1 MNHEY and CDR2 SVGEGT. Germline trimming cut 0 bases from V and 4 bases from J; bases unmatched to any gene: 5. The CDR3 loop spans 16 amino acids. This chain links TRBV6-2 or TRBV6-3 with TRBJ1-5, with TRBD1 identical over 8 bases. Material for sequencing was blood. The receptor was isolated from an elderly woman in good health. DNA for the CDR3: TGTGCCAGCAGTTACTCTGGCAGGGGGCCTAATCAGCCCCAGCATTTT. This encodes CASSYSGRGPNQPQHF.